The clone carrying this TCR beta chain was seen once. Its antigen is still unknown. Time point in this sample: week 23, last vaccination. Topical imiquimod accompanied each vaccine dose, which consisted of 300 ug of mutant IDH1 20-mer peptide. The assay was immunoSEQ multiplex PCR, and TCRdb's table has in-frame clones only and misses some. This table has some 20,000 clones, roughly four fifths appearing once. The V and J ends lost 0 bases and 0 bases respectively, with 9 bases between them. From germline, CDR1 is SGHRS and CDR2 YFSETQ. The length of the CDR3 is 15 residues. The sample is drawn from a study of a mutant IDH1 vaccine in newly diagnosed glioma.

This material consisted of PBMCs, taken from a glioma patient whose treatment included an IDH1 peptide vaccine. The receptor's source is a young man with glioma. The chain employs TRBV5-1 and TRBJ1-2; D unclear. CDR3 nucleotides: TGCGCCAGCAGCTTGGGACCGTTAACTAACTATGGCTACACCTTC. Translated, it gives CASSLGPLTNYGYTF.